This T cell receptor (beta chain) comes out of a study of shared clonotypes between healthy human individuals. Measured with immunoSEQ multiplex PCR; TCRdb has only the in-frame clones, and not every one. The sample lists about 1 million clones; roughly 80% were seen once. This clone appeared once. The sequenced sample was memory CD4+ T cells sorted from blood. As to subset: CD45RA-negative fraction. The receptor was isolated from a man aged 18-30 years in good health.

This chain's CDR3 is CASSETSGAYNEQFF. The CDR3 coding sequence is TGCGCCAGCAGCGAGACTAGCGGTGCCTACAATGAGCAGTTCTTC. The rearrangement links TRBV5-1 to TRBJ2-1; 9 nucleotides agree with TRBD2. CDR3 length equals 15 residues. The V and J ends lost 4 bases and 2 bases, in that order; junction bases with no gene match: 4. The V gene's germline CDR1 is SGHRS and CDR2 YFSETQ.